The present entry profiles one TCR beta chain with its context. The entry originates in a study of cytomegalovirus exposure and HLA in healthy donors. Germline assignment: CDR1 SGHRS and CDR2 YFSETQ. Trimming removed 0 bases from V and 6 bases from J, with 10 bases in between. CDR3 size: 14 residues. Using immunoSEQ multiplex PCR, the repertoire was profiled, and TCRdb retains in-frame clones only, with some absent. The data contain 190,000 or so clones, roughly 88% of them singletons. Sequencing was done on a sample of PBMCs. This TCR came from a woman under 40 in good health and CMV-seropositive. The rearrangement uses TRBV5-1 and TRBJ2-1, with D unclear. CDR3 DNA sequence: TGCGCCAGCAGCTTGGCTTTAGCTTCCAATGAGCAGTTCTTC. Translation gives CASSLALASNEQFF. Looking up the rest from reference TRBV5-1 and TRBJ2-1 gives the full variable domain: KAGVTQTPRYLIKTRGQQVTLSCSPISGHRSVSWYQQTPGQGLQFLFEYFSETQRNKGNFPGRFSGRQFSNSRSEMNVSTLELGDSALYLCASSLALASNEQFFGPGTRLTVL.